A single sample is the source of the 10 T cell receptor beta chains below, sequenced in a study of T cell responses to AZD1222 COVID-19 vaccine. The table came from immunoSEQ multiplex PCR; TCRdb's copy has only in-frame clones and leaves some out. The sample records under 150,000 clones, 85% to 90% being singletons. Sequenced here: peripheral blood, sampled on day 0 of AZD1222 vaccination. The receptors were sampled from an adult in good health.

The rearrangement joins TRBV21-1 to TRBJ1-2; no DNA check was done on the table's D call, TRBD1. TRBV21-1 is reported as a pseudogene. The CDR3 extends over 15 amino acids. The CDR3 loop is CASSSRDRGRYGYTF. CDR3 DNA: TGTGCCAGCAGCTCCCGGGACAGGGGGCGTTATGGCTACACCTTC.

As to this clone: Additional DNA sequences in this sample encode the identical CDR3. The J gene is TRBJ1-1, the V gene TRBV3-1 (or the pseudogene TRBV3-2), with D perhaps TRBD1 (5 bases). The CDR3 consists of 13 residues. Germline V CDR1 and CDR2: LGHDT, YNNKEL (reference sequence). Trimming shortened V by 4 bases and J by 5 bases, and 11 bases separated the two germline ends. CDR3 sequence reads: CASSPLSGTEAFF. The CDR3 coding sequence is TGTGCCAGCAGCCCCCTCTCAGGGACTGAAGCTTTCTTT.

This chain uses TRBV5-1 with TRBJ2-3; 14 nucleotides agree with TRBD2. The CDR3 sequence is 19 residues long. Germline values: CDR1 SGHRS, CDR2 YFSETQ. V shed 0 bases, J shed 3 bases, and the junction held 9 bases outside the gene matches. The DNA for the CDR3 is TGCGCCAGCAGCTTGGCCGTCGGACTAGCGGGAGGTAGGACAGATACGCAGTATTTT. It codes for CASSLAVGLAGGRTDTQYF.

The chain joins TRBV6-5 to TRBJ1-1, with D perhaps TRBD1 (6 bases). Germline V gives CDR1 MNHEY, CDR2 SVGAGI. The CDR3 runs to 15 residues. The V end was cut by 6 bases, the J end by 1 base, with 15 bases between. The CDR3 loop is CASRTLGGANTEAFF. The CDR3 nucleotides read TGTGCCAGCAGAACCCTGGGGGGGGCGAACACTGAAGCTTTCTTT.

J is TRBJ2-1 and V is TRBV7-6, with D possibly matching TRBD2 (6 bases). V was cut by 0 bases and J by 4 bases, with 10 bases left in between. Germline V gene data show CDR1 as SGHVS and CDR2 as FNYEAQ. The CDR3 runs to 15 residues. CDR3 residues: CASSLAPTRYNEQFF. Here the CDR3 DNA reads TGTGCCAGCAGCTTAGCTCCGACTAGATACAATGAGCAGTTCTTC.

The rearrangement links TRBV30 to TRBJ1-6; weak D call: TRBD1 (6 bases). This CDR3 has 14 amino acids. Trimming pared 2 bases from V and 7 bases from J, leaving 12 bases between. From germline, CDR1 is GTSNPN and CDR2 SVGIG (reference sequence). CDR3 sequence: CAWSRTGLNSPLHF. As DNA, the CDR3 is TGTGCCTGGAGTCGTACAGGGCTCAATTCACCCCTCCACTTT.

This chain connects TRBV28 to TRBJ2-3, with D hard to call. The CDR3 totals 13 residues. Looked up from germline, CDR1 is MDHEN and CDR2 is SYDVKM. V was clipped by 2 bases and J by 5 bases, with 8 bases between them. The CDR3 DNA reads TGTGCCAGCAGTTTACCTGAGTTAGATACGCAGTATTTT. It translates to CASSLPELDTQYF.

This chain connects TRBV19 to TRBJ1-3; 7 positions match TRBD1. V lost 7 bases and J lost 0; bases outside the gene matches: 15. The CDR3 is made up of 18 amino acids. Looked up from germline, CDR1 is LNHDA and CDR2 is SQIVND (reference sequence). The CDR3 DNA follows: TGTGCCAGTAAACCCCGGGGACAGACTCGTCACTCTGGAAACACCATATATTTT. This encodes CASKPRGQTRHSGNTIYF.

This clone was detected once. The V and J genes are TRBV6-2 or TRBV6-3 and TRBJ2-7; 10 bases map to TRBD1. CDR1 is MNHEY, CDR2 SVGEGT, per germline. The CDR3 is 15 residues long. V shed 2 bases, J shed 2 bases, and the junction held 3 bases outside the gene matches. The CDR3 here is CASSYAGQGAYEQYF. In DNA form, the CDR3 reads TGTGCCAGCAGTTACGCCGGACAGGGGGCCTACGAGCAGTACTTC.

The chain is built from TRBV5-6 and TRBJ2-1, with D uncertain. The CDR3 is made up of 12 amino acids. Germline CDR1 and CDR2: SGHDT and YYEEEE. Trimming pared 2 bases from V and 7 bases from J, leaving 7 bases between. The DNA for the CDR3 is TGTGCCAGCAGCTTCCGCGGAAATGAGCAGTTCTTC. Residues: CASSFRGNEQFF.